This T cell receptor (beta chain) was sequenced for a study of beta chain features in type 1 diabetes. V was shortened by 4 bases and J by 10 bases, with 14 bases between the two germline ends. Looked up from germline, CDR1 is SGHTA and CDR2 is FQGTGA. The CDR3 runs 13 residues. Expressed TCRB transcripts were sequenced because the isolated RNA had all been reverse transcribed beforehand. Libraries were prepared by immunoSEQ multiplex PCR; TCRdb keeps only in-frame clonotypes and omits some of them. The sample consists of about 210,000 clones, around 9.9% of them appearing once. The receptor comes from a man between 18 and 29 years old in good health. The sample was central memory CD4+ T cells from blood. This chain joins TRBV7-3 and TRBJ2-1, with D possibly matching TRBD2 (5 bases). For the CDR3, the DNA is TGTGCCAGCAGCTCCCAGGTACTAGGAGAGCAGTTCTTC. It codes for CASSSQVLGEQFF.